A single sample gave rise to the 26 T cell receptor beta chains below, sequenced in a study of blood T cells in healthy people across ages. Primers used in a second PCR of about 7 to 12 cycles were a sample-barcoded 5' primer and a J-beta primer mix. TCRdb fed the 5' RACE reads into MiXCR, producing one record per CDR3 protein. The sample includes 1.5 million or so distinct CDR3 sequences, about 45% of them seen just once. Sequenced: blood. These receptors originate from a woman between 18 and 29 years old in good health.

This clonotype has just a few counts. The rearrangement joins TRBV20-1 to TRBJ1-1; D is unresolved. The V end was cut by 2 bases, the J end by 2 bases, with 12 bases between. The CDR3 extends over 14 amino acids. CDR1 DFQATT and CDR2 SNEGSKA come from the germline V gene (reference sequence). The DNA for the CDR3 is TGCAGTGCTAGAATGGGTTTTTTTAACACTGAAGCTTTCTTT. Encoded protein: CSARMGFFNTEAFF.

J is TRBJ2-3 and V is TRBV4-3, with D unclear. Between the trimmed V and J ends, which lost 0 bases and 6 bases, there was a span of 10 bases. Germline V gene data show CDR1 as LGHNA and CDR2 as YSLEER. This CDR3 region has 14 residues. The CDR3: CASSQDGSYDTQYF. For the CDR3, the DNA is TGCGCCAGCAGCCAAGACGGTAGTTACGATACGCAGTATTTT.

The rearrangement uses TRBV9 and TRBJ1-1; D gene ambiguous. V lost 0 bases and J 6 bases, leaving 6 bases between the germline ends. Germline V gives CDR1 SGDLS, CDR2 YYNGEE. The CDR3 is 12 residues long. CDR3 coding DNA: TGTGCCAGCAGCGTAGGCGGGGCTGAAGCTTTCTTT. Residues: CASSVGGAEAFF.

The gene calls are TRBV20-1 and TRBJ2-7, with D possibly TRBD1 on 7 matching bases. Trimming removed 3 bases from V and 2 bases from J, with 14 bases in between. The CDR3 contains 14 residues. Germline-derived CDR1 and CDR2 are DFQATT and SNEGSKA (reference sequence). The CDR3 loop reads CSARGQRATYEQYF. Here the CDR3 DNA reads TGCAGTGCTAGGGGACAGCGGGCTACCTACGAGCAGTACTTC.

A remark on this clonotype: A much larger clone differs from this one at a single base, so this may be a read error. The CDR3 region is CGARDRVRGNQPQHF. Written as DNA, the CDR3 is TGCGGTGCTAGAGACAGGGTAAGGGGCAATCAGCCCCAGCATTTT. This chain joins TRBV20-1 and TRBJ1-5; the match to TRBD1 covers 7 bases. CDR1 is DFQATT, CDR2 SNEGSKA, per germline (reference sequence). This CDR3 comprises 15 residues.

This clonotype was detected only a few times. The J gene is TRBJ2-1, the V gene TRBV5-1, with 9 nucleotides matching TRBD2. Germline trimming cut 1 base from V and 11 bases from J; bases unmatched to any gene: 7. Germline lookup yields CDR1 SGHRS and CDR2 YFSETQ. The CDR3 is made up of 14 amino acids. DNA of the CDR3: TGCGCCAGCAGCTTGTCTAGCGGGAATCTTCAGCAGTTCTTC. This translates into CASSLSSGNLQQFF.

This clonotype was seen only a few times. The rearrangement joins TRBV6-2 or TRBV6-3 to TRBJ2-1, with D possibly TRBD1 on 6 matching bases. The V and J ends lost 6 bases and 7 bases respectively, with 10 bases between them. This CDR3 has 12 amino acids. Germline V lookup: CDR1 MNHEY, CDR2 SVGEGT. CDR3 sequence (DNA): TGTGCCAGCAGCAACAGGGTGAATGAGCAGTTCTTC. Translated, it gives CASSNRVNEQFF.

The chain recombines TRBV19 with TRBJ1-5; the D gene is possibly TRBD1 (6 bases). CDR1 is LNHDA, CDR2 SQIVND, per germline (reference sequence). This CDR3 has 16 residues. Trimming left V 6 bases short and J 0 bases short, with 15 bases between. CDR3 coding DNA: TGTGCCAGTAGGAACGGACAGAGTTATAGCAATCAGCCCCAGCATTTT. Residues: CASRNGQSYSNQPQHF.

This chain's CDR3 is CASTDTTDTQYF. The DNA of the CDR3 is TGTGCCAGCACGGATACCACAGATACGCAGTATTTT. The genes are TRBV2 and TRBJ2-3, with D unclear. Germline-derived CDR1 and CDR2 are SNHLY and FYNNEI. Deletions cut 7 bases from V and 2 bases from J, with 7 bases between. This CDR3 comprises 12 residues.

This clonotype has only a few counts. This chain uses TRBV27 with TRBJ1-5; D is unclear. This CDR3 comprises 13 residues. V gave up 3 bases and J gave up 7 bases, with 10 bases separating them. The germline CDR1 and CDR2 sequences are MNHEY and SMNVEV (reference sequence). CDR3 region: CASSLGRTQPQHF. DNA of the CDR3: TGTGCCAGCAGTTTGGGCAGGACCCAGCCCCAGCATTTT.

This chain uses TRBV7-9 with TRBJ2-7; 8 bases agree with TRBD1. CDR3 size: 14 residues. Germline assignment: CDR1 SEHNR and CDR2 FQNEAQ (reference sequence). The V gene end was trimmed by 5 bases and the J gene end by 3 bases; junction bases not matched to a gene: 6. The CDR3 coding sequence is TGTGCCAGCAGCCCTAACAGGGGGGTCTACGAGCAGTACTTC. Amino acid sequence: CASSPNRGVYEQYF.

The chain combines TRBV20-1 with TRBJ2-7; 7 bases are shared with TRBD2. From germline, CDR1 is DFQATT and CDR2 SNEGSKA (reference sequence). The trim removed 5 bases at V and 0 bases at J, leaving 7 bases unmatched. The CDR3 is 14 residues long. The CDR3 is CSAPSGASSYEQYF. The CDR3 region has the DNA TGCAGTGCTCCGAGCGGGGCCAGCTCCTACGAGCAGTACTTC.

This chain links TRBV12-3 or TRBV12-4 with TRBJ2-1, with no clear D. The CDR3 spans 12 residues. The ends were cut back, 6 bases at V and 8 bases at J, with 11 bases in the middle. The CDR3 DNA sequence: TGTGCCAGCAGCATAGCTGGGGATGAGCAGTTCTTC. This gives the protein CASSIAGDEQFF.

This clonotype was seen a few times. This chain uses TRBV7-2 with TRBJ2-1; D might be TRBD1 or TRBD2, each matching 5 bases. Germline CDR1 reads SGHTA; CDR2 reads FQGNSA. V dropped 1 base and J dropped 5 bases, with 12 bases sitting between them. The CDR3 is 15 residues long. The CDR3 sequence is CASSLERGVDNEQFF. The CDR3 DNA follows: TGTGCCAGCAGCTTAGAGAGGGGAGTAGACAATGAGCAGTTCTTC. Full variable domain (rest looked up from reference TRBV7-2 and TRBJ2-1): GAGVSQSPSNKVTEKGKDVELRCDPISGHTALYWYRQSLGQGLEFLIYFQGNSAPDKSGLPSDRFSAERTGGSVSTLTIQRTQQEDSAVYLCASSLERGVDNEQFFGPGTRLTVL.

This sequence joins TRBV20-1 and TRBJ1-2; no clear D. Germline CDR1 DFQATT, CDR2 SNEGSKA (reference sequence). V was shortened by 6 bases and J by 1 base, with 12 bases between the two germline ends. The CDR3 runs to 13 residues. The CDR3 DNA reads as TGCAGTGCCAAATTTGAGAATAACTATGGCTACACCTTC. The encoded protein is CSAKFENNYGYTF.

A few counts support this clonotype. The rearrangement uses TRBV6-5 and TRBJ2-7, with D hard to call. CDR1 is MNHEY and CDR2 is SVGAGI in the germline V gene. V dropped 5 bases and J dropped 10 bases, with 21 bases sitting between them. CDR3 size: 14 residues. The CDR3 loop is CASSDAAISPPQYF. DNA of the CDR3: TGTGCCAGCAGTGACGCGGCTATCTCTCCGCCCCAGTACTTC.

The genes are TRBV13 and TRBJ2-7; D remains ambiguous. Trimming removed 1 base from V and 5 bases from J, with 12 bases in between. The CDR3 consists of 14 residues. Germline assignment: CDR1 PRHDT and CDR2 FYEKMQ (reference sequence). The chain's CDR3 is CASSLVTTPHEQYF. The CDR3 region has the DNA TGTGCCAGCAGCTTAGTTACGACCCCCCACGAGCAGTACTTC.

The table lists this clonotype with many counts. The CDR3 region is CSVTGDNYGYTF. Here the CDR3 DNA reads TGCAGTGTCACAGGGGATAACTATGGCTACACCTTC. This sequence joins TRBV20-1 and TRBJ1-2; 7 bases fit TRBD1. Germline V gene sequence: CDR1 DFQATT, CDR2 SNEGSKA (reference sequence). Trimming at V came to 7 bases and at J to 1 base, leaving 3 bases not matched to a gene. This CDR3 region has 12 residues.

The CDR3 reads CASSNRDYGNQPQHF. For the CDR3, the DNA is TGTGCCAGCAGCAATAGGGACTACGGCAATCAGCCCCAGCATTTT. This chain uses TRBV6-2 or TRBV6-3 with TRBJ1-5; D might be TRBD1 (5 bases). V was pared by 6 bases and J by 2 bases, with 14 bases between. Germline V gene data show CDR1 as MNHEY and CDR2 as SVGEGT. CDR3 length: 15 residues.

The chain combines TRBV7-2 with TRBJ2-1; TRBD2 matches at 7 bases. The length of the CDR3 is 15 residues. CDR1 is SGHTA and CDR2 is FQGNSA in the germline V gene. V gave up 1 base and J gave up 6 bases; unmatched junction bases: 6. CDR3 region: CASSLGQTSSNEQFF. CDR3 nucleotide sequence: TGTGCCAGCAGCTTAGGCCAGACTAGCTCCAATGAGCAGTTCTTC.

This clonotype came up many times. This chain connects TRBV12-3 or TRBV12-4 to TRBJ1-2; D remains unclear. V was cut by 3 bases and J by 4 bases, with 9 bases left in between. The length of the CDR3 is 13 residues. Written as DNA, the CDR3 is TGTGCCAGCAGTTTTGGGCAGCTCTATGGCTACACCTTC. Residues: CASSFGQLYGYTF.

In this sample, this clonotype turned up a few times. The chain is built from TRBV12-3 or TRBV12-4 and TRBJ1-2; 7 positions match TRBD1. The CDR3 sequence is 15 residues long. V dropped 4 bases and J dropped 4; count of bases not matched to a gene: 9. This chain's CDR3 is CASSSRQGRVYGYTF. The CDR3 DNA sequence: TGTGCCAGCAGTTCCCGACAGGGTAGGGTCTATGGCTACACCTTC.

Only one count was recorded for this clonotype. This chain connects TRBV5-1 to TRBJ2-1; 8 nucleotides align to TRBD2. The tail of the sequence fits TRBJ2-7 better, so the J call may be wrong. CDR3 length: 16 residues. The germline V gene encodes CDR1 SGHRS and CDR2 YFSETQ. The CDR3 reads CASSVLAETAYNEQYF. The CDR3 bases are TGCGCCAGCAGCGTACTAGCGGAGACCGCCTACAATGAGCAGTACTTC.

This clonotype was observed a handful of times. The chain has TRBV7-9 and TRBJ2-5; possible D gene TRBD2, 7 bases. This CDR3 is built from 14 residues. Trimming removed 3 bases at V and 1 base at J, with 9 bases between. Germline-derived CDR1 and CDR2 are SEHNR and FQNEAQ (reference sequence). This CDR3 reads CASSFAGAQETQYF. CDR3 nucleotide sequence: TGTGCCAGCAGCTTCGCGGGGGCCCAAGAGACCCAGTACTTC.

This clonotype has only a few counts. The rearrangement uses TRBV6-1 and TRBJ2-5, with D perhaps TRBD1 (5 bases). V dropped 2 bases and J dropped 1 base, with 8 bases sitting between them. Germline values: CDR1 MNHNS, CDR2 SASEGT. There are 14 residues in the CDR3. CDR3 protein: CASSEQGIQETQYF. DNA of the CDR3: TGTGCCAGCAGTGAACAGGGTATCCAAGAGACCCAGTACTTC.

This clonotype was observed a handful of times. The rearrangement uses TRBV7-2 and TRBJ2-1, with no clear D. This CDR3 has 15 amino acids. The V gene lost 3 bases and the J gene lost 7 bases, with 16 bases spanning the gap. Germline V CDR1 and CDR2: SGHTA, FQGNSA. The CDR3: CASSLHDWARNEQFF. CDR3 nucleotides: TGTGCCAGCAGCTTGCACGATTGGGCGCGGAATGAGCAGTTCTTC.